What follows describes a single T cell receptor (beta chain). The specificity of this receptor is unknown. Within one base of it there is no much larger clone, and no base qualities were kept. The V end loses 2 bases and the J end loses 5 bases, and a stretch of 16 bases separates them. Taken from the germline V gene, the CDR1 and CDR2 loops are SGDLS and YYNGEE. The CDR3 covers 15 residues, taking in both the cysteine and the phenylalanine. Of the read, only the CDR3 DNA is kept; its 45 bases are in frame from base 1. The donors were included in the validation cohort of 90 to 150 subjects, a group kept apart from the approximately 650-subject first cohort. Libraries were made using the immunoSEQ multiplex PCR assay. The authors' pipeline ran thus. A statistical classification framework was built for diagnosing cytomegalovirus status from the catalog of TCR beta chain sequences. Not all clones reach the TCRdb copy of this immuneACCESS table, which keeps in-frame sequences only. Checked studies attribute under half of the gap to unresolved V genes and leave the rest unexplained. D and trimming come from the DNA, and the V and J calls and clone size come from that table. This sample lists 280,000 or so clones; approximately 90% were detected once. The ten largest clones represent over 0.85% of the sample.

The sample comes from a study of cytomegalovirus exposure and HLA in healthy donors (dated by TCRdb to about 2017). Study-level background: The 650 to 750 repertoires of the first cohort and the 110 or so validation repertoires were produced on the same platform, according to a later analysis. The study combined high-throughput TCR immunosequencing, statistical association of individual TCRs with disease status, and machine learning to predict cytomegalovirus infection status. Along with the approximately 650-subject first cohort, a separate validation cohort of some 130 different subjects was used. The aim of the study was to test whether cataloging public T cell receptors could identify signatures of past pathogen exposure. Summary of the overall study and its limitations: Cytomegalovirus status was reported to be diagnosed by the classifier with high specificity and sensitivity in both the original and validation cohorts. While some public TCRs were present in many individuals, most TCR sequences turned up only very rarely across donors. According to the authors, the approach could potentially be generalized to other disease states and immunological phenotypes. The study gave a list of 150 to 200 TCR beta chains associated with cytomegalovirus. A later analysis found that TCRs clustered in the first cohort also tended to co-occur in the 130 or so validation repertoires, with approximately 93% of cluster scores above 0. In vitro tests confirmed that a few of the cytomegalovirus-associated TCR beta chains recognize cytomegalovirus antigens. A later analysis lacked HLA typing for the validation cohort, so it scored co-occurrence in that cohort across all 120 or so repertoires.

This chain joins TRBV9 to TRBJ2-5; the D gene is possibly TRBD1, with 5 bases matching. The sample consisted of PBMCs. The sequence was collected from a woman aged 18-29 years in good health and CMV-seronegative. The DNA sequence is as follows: TGTGCCAGCAGCGTCCGGAGCACCCCAGGGGAGACCCAGTACTTC. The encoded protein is CASSVRSTPGETQYF.